This TCR beta chain was retrieved from a study of PD-1 blockade in classical Hodgkin lymphoma. Study in general: It was nivolumab at 3 mg/kg, given intravenously every 2 weeks, that patients received. Regarding the study as a whole: Reported findings placed baseline TCR diversity lower in newly diagnosed patients (compared with healthy donors).

This clone was observed a few times. What it recognizes is unknown. Indicated time point: cycle 4 day 1 (C4D1), after five to seven weeks of nivolumab. The patients all showed relapse after autologous stem cell transplantation, while their brentuximab vedotin exposure varied. Thawed PBMCs were the source of CD4+ T cells, purified by magnetic negative selection. The germline gives CDR1 SGHRS, CDR2 YFSETQ. The CDR3 covers 15 residues. The ends were cut back, 4 bases at V and 0 bases at J, with 11 bases in the middle. The table came from immunoSEQ multiplex PCR; TCRdb's copy has only in-frame clones and leaves some out. The sample lists around 10,000 clones; approximately 80% were seen once.

This TCR was sampled from a human donor with classical Hodgkin lymphoma. The chain carries TRBV5-1 and TRBJ1-5; maybe TRBD1 (6 bases). Here the sequenced sample was CD4+ T cells from blood, taken before the fourth cycle of nivolumab. The CDR3 nucleotides are TGCGCCAGCAGCCTGACGACAGGTAGCAATCAGCCCCAGCATTTT. Residues: CASSLTTGSNQPQHF.